Below, 32 T cell receptor beta chains from the same sample are listed, as sequenced in a study of CD8+CD57+ T cells in acquired aplastic anemia. Profiling of TCR beta VDJ combinations and CDR3 sequences used genomic DNA as template. TCRdb reprocessed the reads with MiXCR, giving one entry per CDR3 protein. The table lists a few hundred thousand distinct CDR3 sequences, just under 70% of them singletons. Sequences were obtained from sorted CD4+, CD8+, or CD8+CD57+ T cells (not recorded which) from PBMCs. Every receptor here comes from a human donor in good health, serving as a control.

The V gene is TRBV20-1, the J gene TRBJ1-5, with D hard to call. Germline CDR1 DFQATT, CDR2 SNEGSKA (reference sequence). The V end lost 5 bases, the J end lost 4 bases, and 12 bases lay between the germline ends. The length of the CDR3 is 13 residues. CDR3 residues: CSALELTNQPQHF. The CDR3 bases are TGCAGTGCTCTAGAACTAACGAATCAGCCCCAGCATTTT.

The chain carries TRBV27 and TRBJ1-1; TRBD1 aligns across 10 bases. Germline CDR1 MNHEY, CDR2 SMNVEV (reference sequence). J was trimmed by 5 bases and V by 5 bases; bases with no gene match: 8. There are 15 residues in the CDR3. This chain's CDR3 is CASSPRTGGKTEAFF. Written as DNA, the CDR3 is TGTGCCAGCAGTCCCCGGACAGGGGGGAAAACTGAAGCTTTCTTT.

The chain links TRBV25-1 to TRBJ1-1; perhaps TRBD1 as D (6 bases). The CDR3 is 12 residues long. Per the germline V gene, CDR1 is MGHDK and CDR2 is SYGVNS. V lost 5 bases, J lost 9 bases, and 13 bases lay in between. The CDR3 loop reads CASSPGTTQAFF. The CDR3 DNA is TGTGCCAGCAGTCCAGGGACAACCCAAGCTTTCTTT.

The chain joins TRBV7-9 to TRBJ2-3; D is ambiguous. The DNA end lines up better with TRBJ2-7; the J call may be wrong. This CDR3 has 12 amino acids. CDR1 and CDR2 from the germline V gene are SEHNR and FQNEAQ (reference sequence). The CDR3 DNA sequence: TGTGCCAGCAGCGGAGAGCTGTACGAGCAGTACTTC. Translated, it gives CASSGELYEQYF.

Notes on this clonotype: The germline gene is not matched at one end of the junction; a read error may be the cause. The V and J genes are TRBV10-3 and TRBJ2-2; D might be TRBD1 or TRBD2, each matching 5 bases. Germline values: CDR1 ENHRY, CDR2 SYGVKD. There are 15 residues in the CDR3. The CDR3, as DNA: TGTGCCATGACCTCCGAGCAGGCTAATACCGGGGCGCTGCACTTT. Protein product: CAMTSEQANTGALHF.

This clonotype was counted ten times or more. The rearrangement uses TRBV5-6 and TRBJ2-7, with D possibly TRBD1 on 6 matching bases. This CDR3 is 13 amino acids long. Germline V gives CDR1 SGHDT, CDR2 YYEEEE. V lost 3 bases to trimming and J lost 3 bases, with 10 bases between them. The CDR3 spells CASSYTGSYEQYF. In DNA, the CDR3 is TGTGCCAGCAGCTATACAGGGAGCTACGAGCAGTACTTC.

This clonotype was seen ten or more times. The J gene is TRBJ2-3, the V gene TRBV11-2; 14 nucleotides agree with TRBD2. V was pared by 7 bases and J by 7 bases, with 7 bases of the junction left unmatched. The CDR3 sequence is 15 residues long. Germline V gene lookup returns CDR1 SGHAT and CDR2 FQNNGV. CDR3 sequence: CASIPTSGGAYTQYF. DNA for the CDR3: TGTGCCAGCATCCCGACTAGCGGGGGGGCTTATACGCAGTATTTT. The whole variable domain, filled in from reference TRBV11-2 and TRBJ2-3, reads EAGVAQSPRYKIIEKRQSVAFWCNPISGHATLYWYQQILGQGPKLLIQFQNNGVVDDSQLPKDRFSAERLKGVDSTLKIQPAKLEDSAVYLCASIPTSGGAYTQYFGPGTRLTVL.

This clonotype showed up many times. V and J are TRBV7-2 and TRBJ2-5, with TRBD2 as a possible D gene (7 bases). Germline loops: CDR1 SGHTA, CDR2 FQGNSA. Trimming left V 4 bases short and J 1 base short, with 16 bases between. The length of the CDR3 is 16 residues. As DNA, the CDR3 is TGTGCCAGCAGCTCCCGGGGGGCCAGGAGCCAAGAGACCCAGTACTTC. As protein: CASSSRGARSQETQYF.

Many counts were recorded for this clonotype. The chain is built from TRBV9 and TRBJ2-3; tentatively, D is TRBD1 or TRBD2 (6 bases each). This CDR3 has 17 residues. The V gene's germline CDR1 is SGDLS and CDR2 YYNGEE. V was pared by 0 bases and J by 2 bases, with 16 bases between. The CDR3 region is CASSVEPPGASTDTQYF. DNA for the CDR3: TGTGCCAGCAGCGTAGAACCACCGGGGGCCTCCACAGATACGCAGTATTTT.

The rearrangement joins TRBV7-9 to TRBJ1-3, with D unresolved. V lost 1 base to trimming and J lost 7 bases, with 5 bases between them. The CDR3 is 12 residues long. CDR1 SEHNR and CDR2 FQNEAQ come from the germline V gene (reference sequence). The CDR3 here is CASSLDPNTIYF. In nucleotides, the CDR3 is TGTGCCAGCAGCTTAGATCCCAACACCATATATTTT.

The chain uses TRBV7-6 and TRBJ1-6; D uncertain. Germline CDR1 SGHVS, CDR2 FNYEAQ. V gave up 5 bases and J gave up 5 bases, with 10 bases separating them. The CDR3 is 14 residues long. The DNA for the CDR3 is TGTGCCAGCAGCCAGACTGGAAATAATTCACCCCTCCACTTT. Residues: CASSQTGNNSPLHF.

Ten or more counts support this clonotype. The chain combines TRBV4-3 with TRBJ1-5, with unresolved D. Germline CDR1 reads LGHNA; CDR2 reads YSLEER. Trimming pared 0 bases from V and 4 bases from J, leaving 7 bases between. This CDR3 has 14 amino acids. CDR3 DNA: TGCGCCAGCAGCCAAGATGCGGGGAATCAGCCCCAGCATTTT. Its protein product is CASSQDAGNQPQHF.

The V and J genes are TRBV2 and TRBJ2-2; D perhaps matches TRBD1 (6 bases). The J call may be faulty, since TRBJ1-1 better matches the DNA end. In germline, CDR1 is SNHLY, CDR2 FYNNEI. This CDR3 is 15 amino acids long. CDR3 protein: CASSEEGGAATEAFF. The CDR3 DNA follows: TGTGCCAGCAGTGAGGAGGGGGGTGCAGCCACTGAAGCTTTCTTT.

V gene TRBV7-3 combines with J gene TRBJ2-3; D ambiguous. This CDR3 contains 15 residues. V was shortened by 2 bases and J by 2 bases, with 11 bases between the two germline ends. Germline lookup yields CDR1 SGHTA and CDR2 FQGTGA. CDR3 nucleotide sequence: TGTGCCAGCAGCTTAGGTTGGCTTTCCACAGATACGCAGTATTTT. Protein sequence: CASSLGWLSTDTQYF.

The chain uses TRBV5-1 and TRBJ2-2, with 8 bases lining up with TRBD1. Per the germline V gene, CDR1 is SGHRS and CDR2 is YFSETQ. V shed 4 bases and J 6 bases; nucleotides not matched to a gene: 8. There are 15 residues in the CDR3. This CDR3 reads CASSLRQGLAGELFF. Written as DNA, the CDR3 is TGCGCCAGCAGCCTACGACAGGGGTTAGCCGGGGAGCTGTTTTTT.

A word on this clonotype: Relative to the germline gene, one junction end is altered; a read error may explain this. The V call is TRBV4-3, the J call TRBJ2-3; D remains ambiguous. CDR1 LGHNA and CDR2 YSLEER come from the germline V gene. The CDR3 is 11 amino acids. CDR3 in DNA: TGCGCCTGCAGTGCCGCAGATACGCAGTATTTT. As protein: CACSAADTQYF.

The chain carries TRBV20-1 and TRBJ2-3, with D maybe TRBD1 (5 bases). The germline CDR1 and CDR2 sequences are DFQATT and SNEGSKA (reference sequence). V was clipped by 4 bases and J by 4 bases, with 18 bases between them. This CDR3 region has 15 residues. The CDR3, as DNA: TGCAGTGCTAAGGGGTCAGATACGCAGTCAGATACGCAGTATTTT. Translating gives CSAKGSDTQSDTQYF.

The rearrangement links TRBV11-2 to TRBJ1-1; D not certain. Germline values: CDR1 SGHAT, CDR2 FQNNGV. Deletions cut 3 bases from V and 3 bases from J, with 11 bases between. The CDR3 consists of 14 residues. DNA for the CDR3: TGTGCCAGCAGCTTGGTCCAGTCCTACACTGAAGCTTTCTTT. Protein: CASSLVQSYTEAFF.

Details on this clonotype: A read error may account for a junction end that differs from germline. The chain couples TRBV7-3 to TRBJ2-5; D tentatively fits TRBD1 or TRBD2 (6 bases each). Germline values: CDR1 SGHTA, CDR2 FQGTGA. The CDR3 extends over 14 amino acids. The CDR3 loop is CASSLAVTEGEEYF. The CDR3 nucleotides read TGCGCCAGCAGCTTAGCGGTCACAGAGGGGGAGGAGTACTTC.

The chain carries TRBV5-1 and TRBJ1-4; 7 bases line up with TRBD1. The CDR3 has 14 residues. Germline V gene lookup returns CDR1 SGHRS and CDR2 YFSETQ. After removal of 3 bases from V and 9 bases from J, the junction contained 8 bases not matched to a gene. CDR3 DNA sequence: TGCGCCAGCAGCTCAGGGGGACATAACAAAAAACTGTTTTTT. Residues: CASSSGGHNKKLFF.

V and J are TRBV14 and TRBJ1-6; D might be TRBD1 (6 bases). Trimming removed 3 bases at V and 19 bases at J, with 22 bases between. The CDR3 is 14 residues long. Germline V CDR1 and CDR2: SGHDN, FVKESK. CDR3 nucleotide sequence: TGTGCCAGCAGCCAGGTGACGGGGGGGCCAGCCGAGCACTTT. It is translated as CASSQVTGGPAEHF.

This clonotype has at least ten counts. This chain uses TRBV6-1 with TRBJ1-1; D not resolved. V lost 2 bases, J lost 3 bases, and 7 bases lay in between. This CDR3 has 13 residues. The germline CDR1 and CDR2 sequences are MNHNS and SASEGT. The chain's CDR3 is CASSEQVHTEAFF. CDR3 nucleotide sequence: TGTGCCAGCAGTGAACAGGTGCACACTGAAGCTTTCTTT.

The rearrangement uses TRBV5-4 and TRBJ2-5; 7 bases agree with TRBD2. CDR3 length equals 16 residues. The V gene's germline CDR1 is SGHNT and CDR2 YYREEE (reference sequence). V shed 4 bases, J shed 1 base, and the junction held 10 bases outside the gene matches. CDR3 sequence (DNA): TGTGCCAGCAGCATCCCACCGGGGGGTTTCCAAGAGACCCAGTACTTC. Protein: CASSIPPGGFQETQYF.

This clonotype was seen at least ten times. CDR3 coding DNA: TGTGCCAGCAGCACAGGACTAGCGGGGGGGCCCGGGGAGCTGTTTTTT. This gives the protein CASSTGLAGGPGELFF. V and J are TRBV11-3 and TRBJ2-2; 15 nucleotides agree with TRBD2. Per the germline V gene, CDR1 is SGHNT and CDR2 is YENEEA. V dropped 5 bases and J dropped 6; count of bases not matched to a gene: 4. The CDR3 is 16 amino acids. The full variable domain, in which reference TRBV11-3 and TRBJ2-2 provide the parts outside the CDR3, is EAGVVQSPRYKIIEKKQPVAFWCNPISGHNTLYWYLQNLGQGPELLIRYENEEAVDDSQLPKDRFSAERLKGVDSTLKIQPAELGDSAVYLCASSTGLAGGPGELFFGEGSRLTVL.

Details on this clonotype: The junction shows a germline mismatch at one end, possibly a read error. The chain recombines TRBV19 with TRBJ1-5; D is perhaps TRBD1 (5 bases). Germline V gives CDR1 LNHDA, CDR2 SQIVND (reference sequence). CDR3 size: 15 residues. The CDR3 is CASSPRTGTNSPQHF. Here the CDR3 DNA reads TGTGCCAGTAGTCCCCGGACGGGGACTAATTCACCCCAGCACTTT.

This clonotype was seen many times. This sequence joins TRBV6-5 and TRBJ2-3, with TRBD1 matching 7 bases. The junction had 12 bases not matched to a gene; V was cut back by 7 bases and J by 2 bases. Germline V lookup: CDR1 MNHEY, CDR2 SVGAGI. The CDR3 covers 16 residues. The DNA for the CDR3 is TGTGCCAGCACCGATCCCCGGGACAGATACACAGATACGCAGTATTTT. Its protein is CASTDPRDRYTDTQYF.

This clonotype was picked up one time. The germline gene is not matched at one end of the junction; a read error may be the cause. The chain uses TRBV7-9 and TRBJ2-5; D ambiguous. Looked up from germline, CDR1 is SEHNR and CDR2 is FQNEAQ (reference sequence). CDR3 length: 15 residues. The CDR3 here is CASSLDPPDQETHYF. In nucleotides, the CDR3 is TGTGCCAGCAGCCTAGATCCACCTGACCAGGAGACCCACTACTTC.

About this clonotype: One end of the junction is discordant with germline, which a read error may explain. CDR3 amino acids: CASSLCGGAEAFF. The CDR3 DNA reads TGTGCCAGCAGCTTATGTGGGGGGGCTGAAGCTTTCTTT. V and J are TRBV5-1 and TRBJ1-1, with D perhaps matching TRBD1 (5 bases). The CDR3 is 13 residues long. Germline V gene data show CDR1 as SGHRS and CDR2 as YFSETQ.

The chain has TRBV7-2 and TRBJ1-1, with D perhaps TRBD1 (6 bases). The ends were cut back, 3 bases at V and 14 bases at J, with 22 bases in the middle. Germline-derived CDR1 and CDR2 are SGHTA and FQGNSA. The CDR3 spans 14 residues. In nucleotides, the CDR3 is TGTGCCAGCAGCTTGAGGGGGGCGCTGGCTAATGAGTTCTTT. Encoded protein: CASSLRGALANEFF.

This chain uses TRBV14 with TRBJ2-7; 11 positions match TRBD1. V shed 0 bases and J 10 bases; nucleotides not matched to a gene: 2. The germline gives CDR1 SGHDN, CDR2 FVKESK. This CDR3 contains 13 residues. CDR3 bases: TGTGCCAGCAGCCAAGATAGGACAGGGGGCCAGTACTTC. Its protein product is CASSQDRTGGQYF.

The sample holds one count of this clonotype. The V gene is TRBV19, the J gene TRBJ1-2, with a tentative D call TRBD1 (6 bases). Germline loops: CDR1 LNHDA, CDR2 SQIVND (reference sequence). Trimming stripped 6 bases from V and 0 bases from J, with 23 bases between. The CDR3 is 18 amino acids. The CDR3 is CASSRGLSGRAPNYGYTF. For the CDR3, the DNA is TGTGCCAGTAGCCGGGGGCTAAGTGGCAGGGCTCCTAACTATGGCTACACCTTC.

This chain links TRBV9 with TRBJ1-1, with D perhaps matching TRBD1 (6 bases). Trimming left V 3 bases short and J 7 bases short, with 13 bases between. This CDR3 has 13 residues. Germline values: CDR1 SGDLS, CDR2 YYNGEE. CDR3 sequence: CASSANRVGEAFF. The CDR3 DNA reads as TGTGCCAGCAGCGCTAACAGGGTCGGTGAAGCTTTCTTT.